The source of this T cell receptor (beta chain) is a study of shared clonotypes between healthy human individuals (dated by TCRdb to between 2020 and 2021). About the investigation overall: Two women and a few men aged 18 to 49 years were included in the cohort. Per donor, three plates each were used for CD4 naive and CD4 memory, two for CD8 naive, and one for CD8 memory. To estimate repertoire size and how much clonotype sharing occurs between individuals, the study deeply sequenced the blood TCR repertoires of a handful of healthy adults. Different laboratories and diverse techniques were used to prepare libraries and sequence TCR repertoires, to increase sequencing depth and limit assay-specific biases. Between about 0.8 and 8.9 billion PBMCs per donor were obtained by leukapheresis. On the study overall, not on this receptor specifically: Only blood was sampled, and tissue TCR repertoires likely differ from those in blood. Naive subsets generally had larger estimated clonotype richness than memory subsets did. Because the study included a small number of donors, the genetic and exposure-history diversity represented was limited. Rarefaction of sorted-subset datasets indicated incomplete sequencing despite the large sequencing depth. Pairwise subsampling led to the expectation that sequencing depth would affect the degree of clonotype sharing among donors. When four donors were compared, the shared fraction of clonotypes was roughly 4.8% for naive CD4, 3.5% to 4% for naive CD8, roughly 2.3% for memory CD4, and 0.35% to 0.4% for memory CD8. Compared with non-shared clonotypes, clonotypes shared by all four sorted-subset donors had higher generation probabilities.

Healthy HIV-negative adults with no recently reported acute infections or vaccinations were included as donors. Every donor was a Caucasian adult living in Nashville, Tennessee, USA. Magnetic negative selection was used to enrich CD4+ T cells, after which naive cells were positively selected on CD45RA and the negative fraction became the memory subset. After blood collection by leukapheresis, PBMCs were isolated using Ficoll-Histopaque density gradient centrifugation and then cryopreserved in the vapor phase of liquid nitrogen. Purity and quantity of every magnetically sorted T cell population were checked by analytical flow cytometry. Genomic DNA was isolated from each sorted fraction and quantified by UV absorbance on a Nanodrop 2000c. A word on this clone: It lacks a known antigen. Base qualities are not provided; no much larger clone lies one nucleotide away.

Using the deep immunoSEQ assay, multiplex PCR amplified TCR CDR3 regions from genomic DNA. Extracted genomic DNA from each cell subset was distributed evenly across all wells of several immunoSEQ 96-well plates, and each plate was treated as a replicate. For sorted subsets, 150 to 200 ng genomic DNA, equal to tens of thousands of T cell genomes, was loaded into each replicate PCR. Purified libraries were measured with a Qubit 3.0 fluorometer, size-checked on a Bioanalyzer 2100, and measured again with the KAPA Library Quantification kit. Every immunoSEQ 96-well plate was sequenced on a dedicated single-read 150-cycle Illumina NextSeq 550 flow cell. In the source study's methods: The immunoSEQ output contained only junctional sequences without quality scores, so filtering could not match that applied to full-length reads. To assign V/J genes and CDR3, sequences were annotated using PyIR, a Python wrapper for IgBLAST v1.9, with IMGT germline references. Reads with weak V/J assignments (E-value above 1e-6), missing CDR3, stop codons, out-of-frame junctions, or ambiguous translated residues were removed. V3J clonotypes were defined as sequences sharing an identical inferred V gene, J gene, and CDR3 amino acid sequence. Percentage overlap between repertoires was computed as shared unique clonotypes divided by the size of the smaller repertoire. Three approaches were used to assess repertoire richness: RTK rarefaction, the Chao1 estimator, and Recon v2.1 estimates of unobserved clonotypes. Generation probabilities were computed with OLGA for all TCRbeta clonotypes obtained by the gDNA method from several donors. The immuneACCESS repertoire file appears here via TCRdb, limited to in-frame rearrangements. These files lack a portion of the clones; in checked studies, under half of the deficit traces to unresolved V genes, and the cause of the others is not known. Clonal size and the V and J genes are those of that table, whereas D and trimming came from the DNA. Across this sample there are 1,500,000 or so clones, with 98% seen only once. Around 0.38% of the sample is held by the ten biggest clonotypes.

Sequencing was done on a sample of naive CD4+ T cells sorted from blood. The cell subset or site label of this sample denotes: CD45RA+ positively selected. The receptor was isolated from a man aged 30 to 45 in good health.

CDR3 reads: CASSKLRGVGYTF. The nucleotides are TGTGCCAGCAGTAAACTCAGGGGCGTTGGCTACACCTTC. The chain employs TRBV27 and TRBJ1-2; TRBD1 is a possible D gene, resting on 6 matching bases. CDR1 and CDR2 (MNHEY, SMNVEV) derive from the germline V gene (reference sequence). The junction carries 14 bases between V and J, which are trimmed by 5 bases and 7 bases respectively. The CDR3 runs 13 residues from the cysteine to the phenylalanine. The retained sequence is limited to the CDR3, 39 bases, with the frame set at the first base.